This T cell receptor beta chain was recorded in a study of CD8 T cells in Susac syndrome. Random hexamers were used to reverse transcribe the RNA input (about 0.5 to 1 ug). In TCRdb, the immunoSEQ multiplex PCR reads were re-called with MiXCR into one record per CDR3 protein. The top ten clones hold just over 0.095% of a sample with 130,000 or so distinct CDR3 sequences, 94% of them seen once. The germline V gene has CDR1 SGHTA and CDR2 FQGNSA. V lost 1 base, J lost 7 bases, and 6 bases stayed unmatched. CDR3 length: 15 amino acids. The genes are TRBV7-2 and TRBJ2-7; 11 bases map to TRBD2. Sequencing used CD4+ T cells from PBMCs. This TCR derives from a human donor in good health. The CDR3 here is CASSLVATSGSEQYF. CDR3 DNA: TGTGCCAGCAGCTTAGTTGCTACTAGCGGGAGTGAGCAGTACTTC.